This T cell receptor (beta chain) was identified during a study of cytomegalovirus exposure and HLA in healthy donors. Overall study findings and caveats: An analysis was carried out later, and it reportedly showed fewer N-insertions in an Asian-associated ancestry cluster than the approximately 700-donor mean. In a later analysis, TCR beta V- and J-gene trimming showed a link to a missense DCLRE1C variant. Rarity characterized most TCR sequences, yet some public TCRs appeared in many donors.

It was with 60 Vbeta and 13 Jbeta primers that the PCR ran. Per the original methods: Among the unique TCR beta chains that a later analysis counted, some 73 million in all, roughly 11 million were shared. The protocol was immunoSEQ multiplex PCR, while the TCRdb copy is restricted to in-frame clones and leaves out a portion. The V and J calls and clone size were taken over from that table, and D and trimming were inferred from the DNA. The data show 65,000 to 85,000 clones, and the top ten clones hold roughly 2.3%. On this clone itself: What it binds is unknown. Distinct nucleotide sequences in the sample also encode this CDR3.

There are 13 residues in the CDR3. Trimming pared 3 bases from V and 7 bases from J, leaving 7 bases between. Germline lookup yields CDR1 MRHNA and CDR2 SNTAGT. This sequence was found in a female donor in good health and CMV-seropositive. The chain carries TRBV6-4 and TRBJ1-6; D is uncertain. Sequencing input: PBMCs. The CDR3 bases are TGTGCCAGCAGTGAATCGGGGAATTCACCCCTCCACTTT. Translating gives CASSESGNSPLHF.